This TCR beta chain was sequenced for a study of blood T cells in healthy people across ages. Background on the study: Template switching recovered approximately one barcoded beta molecule for every two T cells.

Germline V gene data show CDR1 as ENHRY and CDR2 as SYGVKD. Trimming stripped 1 base from V and 3 bases from J, with 13 bases between. The CDR3 consists of 16 residues. Whole-study results and caveats: Unsorted PBMC input precluded a conclusive naive versus antigen-experienced comparison.

This clonotype was seen at least ten times. Its antigen is as yet unknown. For the second PCR, which ran for about 6 to 11 cycles, a sample-barcoded 5' primer and a J-beta primer mix were used. Every sample produced at least 2.5 million CDR3-containing paired-end reads. Via MiXCR, TCRdb re-called the 5' RACE reads, giving one row per CDR3 protein. The sample holds hundreds of thousands of distinct CDR3 sequences, approximately 30% seen once. J is TRBJ2-1 and V is TRBV10-3; a weak D match, TRBD1 (6 bases). What was sequenced was blood. This sequence was found in an elderly woman in good health. The CDR3 nucleotides read TGTGCCATCAGTGAGTTGTTGGGGGCCCACTACAATGAGCAGTTCTTC. This codes for CAISELLGAHYNEQFF.